This T cell receptor beta chain originates from a study of beta chain features in type 1 diabetes. Averaging approximately 0.11 L, one heparinised blood draw was given by each donor. Since all of the isolated RNA was reverse transcribed, expressed TCRB transcripts were what got sequenced. Produced via immunoSEQ multiplex PCR; TCRdb's table is partial and in-frame only. The sample yields some 150,000 clones, about 9% seen once. Study-level findings and limits: Any HLA effect on TCRB rearrangement was left unresolved by small sub-analyses. Individuals with type 1 diabetes displayed fewer insertions and more deletions at VDJ junctions. Type 1 diabetes patients had TCRB CDR3s that were shorter (moderately but significantly so) in all four CD4+ subsets.

V was clipped by 10 bases and J by 3 bases; unmatched bases: 9. Germline CDR1 is MGHDK and CDR2 is SYGVNS. CDR3 length: 14 amino acids. As regards this clone: The target antigen is unknown.

The chain employs TRBV25-1 and TRBJ2-1; 7 bases are shared with TRBD2. The specimen was central memory CD4+ T cells from blood. The sequence derives from a woman aged 25 to 45 with type 1 diabetes. The CDR3 loop reads CATQKTSSYNEQFF. CDR3 DNA sequence: TGTGCCACTCAAAAGACTAGCAGCTACAATGAGCAGTTCTTC.